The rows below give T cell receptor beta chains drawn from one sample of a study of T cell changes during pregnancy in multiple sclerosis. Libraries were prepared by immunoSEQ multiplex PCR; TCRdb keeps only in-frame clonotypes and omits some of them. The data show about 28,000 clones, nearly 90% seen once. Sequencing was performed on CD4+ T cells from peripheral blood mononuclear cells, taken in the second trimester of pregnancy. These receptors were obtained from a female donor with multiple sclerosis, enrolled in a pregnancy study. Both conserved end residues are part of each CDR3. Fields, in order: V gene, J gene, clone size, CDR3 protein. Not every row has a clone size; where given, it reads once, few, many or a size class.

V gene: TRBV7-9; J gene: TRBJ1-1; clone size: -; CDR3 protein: CASSLEGPAGAFF
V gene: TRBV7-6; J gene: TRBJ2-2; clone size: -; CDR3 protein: CASSLEGWGRLNTGELFF
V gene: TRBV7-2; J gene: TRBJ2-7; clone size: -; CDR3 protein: CASSLQGLALTYEQYF
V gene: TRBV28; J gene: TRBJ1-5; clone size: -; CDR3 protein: CASSPGGGGGQPQHF
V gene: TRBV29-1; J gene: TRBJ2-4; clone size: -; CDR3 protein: CSVVAGAGGNIQYF
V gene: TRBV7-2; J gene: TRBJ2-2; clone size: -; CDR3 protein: CASSLMRANTGELFF
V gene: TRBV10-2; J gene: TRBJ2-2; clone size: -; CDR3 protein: CASSPRLAGVGGELFF
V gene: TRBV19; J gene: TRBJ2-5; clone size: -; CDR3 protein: CASRQAGETQYF
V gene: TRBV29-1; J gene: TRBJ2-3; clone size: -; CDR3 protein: CSIRGQGTSTDTQYF
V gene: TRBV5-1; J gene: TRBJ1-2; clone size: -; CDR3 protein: CASSLGQGGPDNYGYTF
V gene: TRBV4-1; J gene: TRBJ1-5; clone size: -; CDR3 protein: CASSQGLLGGQPQHF
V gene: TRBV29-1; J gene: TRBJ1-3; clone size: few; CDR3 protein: CSVGQGSSGNTIYF
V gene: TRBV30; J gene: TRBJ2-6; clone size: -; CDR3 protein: CAWSVNWGRGSGANVLTF
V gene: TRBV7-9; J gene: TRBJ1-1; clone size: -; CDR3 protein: CAGSTPGQETNTEAFF
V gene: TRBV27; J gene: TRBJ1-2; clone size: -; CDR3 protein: CASSFLDRTGYTF
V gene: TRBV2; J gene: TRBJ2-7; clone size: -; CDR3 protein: CASSDQGSSYEQYF
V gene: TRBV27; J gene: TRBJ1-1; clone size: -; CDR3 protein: CASSLMGGTEAFF
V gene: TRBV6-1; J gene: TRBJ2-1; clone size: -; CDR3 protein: CASSEEKRGRQFF
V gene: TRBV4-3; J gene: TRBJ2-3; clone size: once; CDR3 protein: CASSQDRASGGLSTDTQYF
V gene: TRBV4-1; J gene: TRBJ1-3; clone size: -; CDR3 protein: CASSQDVSSSGNTIYF
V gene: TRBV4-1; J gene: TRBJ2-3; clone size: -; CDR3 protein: CASSLEDFEGDTQYF
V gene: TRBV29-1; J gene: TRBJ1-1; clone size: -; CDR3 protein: CSVARSRDTEAFF
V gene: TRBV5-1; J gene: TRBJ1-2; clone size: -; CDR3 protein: CASSLEGARYGYTF
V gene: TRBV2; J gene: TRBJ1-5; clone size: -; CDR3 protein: CASSASGMAYNQPQHF
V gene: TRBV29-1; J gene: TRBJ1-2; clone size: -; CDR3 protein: CSVEPTLLSGGYTF
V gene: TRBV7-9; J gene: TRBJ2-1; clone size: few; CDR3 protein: CASSLSLAGSYNEQFF
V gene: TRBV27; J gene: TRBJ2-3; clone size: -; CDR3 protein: CASSLLRSTDTQYF
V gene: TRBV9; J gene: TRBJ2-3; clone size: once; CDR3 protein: CASSVGGTDTQYF
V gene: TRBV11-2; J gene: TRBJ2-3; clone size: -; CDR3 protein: CASSFRGSGGGTDTQYF
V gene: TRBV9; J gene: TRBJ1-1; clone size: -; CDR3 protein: CASSPRDSGRLSEAFF
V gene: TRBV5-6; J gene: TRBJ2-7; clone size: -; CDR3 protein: CASSKGQLTYEQYF
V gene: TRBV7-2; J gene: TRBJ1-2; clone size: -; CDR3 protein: CASRGGDYGYTF
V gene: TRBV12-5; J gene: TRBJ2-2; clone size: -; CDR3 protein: CASGVRPGLVLLAGARKDGELFF
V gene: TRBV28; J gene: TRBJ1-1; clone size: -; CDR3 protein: CASSFLVSGSGAFF
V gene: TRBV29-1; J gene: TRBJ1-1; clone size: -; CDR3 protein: CSVEGQSNTEAFF
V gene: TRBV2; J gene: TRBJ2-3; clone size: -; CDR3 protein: CASRATGADTQYF
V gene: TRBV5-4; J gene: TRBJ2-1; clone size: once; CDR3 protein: CASSLDSNEQFF
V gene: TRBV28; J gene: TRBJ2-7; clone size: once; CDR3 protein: CASSPVRSIEQYF
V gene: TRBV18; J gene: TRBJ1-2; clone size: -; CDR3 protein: CASSQNLQGLNYGYTF
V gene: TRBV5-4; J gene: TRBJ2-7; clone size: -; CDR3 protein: CASSLGGHRYEQYF
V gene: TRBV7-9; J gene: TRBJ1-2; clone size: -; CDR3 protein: CASSLGQGSLGYTF
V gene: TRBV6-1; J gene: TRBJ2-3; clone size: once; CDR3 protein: CASRTGTATDTQYF
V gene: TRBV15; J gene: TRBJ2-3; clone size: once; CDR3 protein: CATSNPGGPDTQYF
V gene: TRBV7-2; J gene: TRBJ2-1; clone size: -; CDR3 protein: CASSPPERGGSYNEQFF
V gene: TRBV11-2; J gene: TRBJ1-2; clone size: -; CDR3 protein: CASSSPVRGGGYTF
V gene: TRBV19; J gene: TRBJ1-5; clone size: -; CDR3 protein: CASTLDRKIAYSNQPQHF
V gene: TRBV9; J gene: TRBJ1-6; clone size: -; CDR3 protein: CASSGAVNSPLHF
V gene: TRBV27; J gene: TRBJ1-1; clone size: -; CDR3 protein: CASSFRVSAEAFF
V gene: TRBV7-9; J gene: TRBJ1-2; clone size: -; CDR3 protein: CASSLVGNQGNYGYTF
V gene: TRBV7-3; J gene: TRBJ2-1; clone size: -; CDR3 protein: CASSLDPVAEQFF
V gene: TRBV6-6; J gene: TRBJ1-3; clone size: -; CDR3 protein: CASTRTSASGNTIYF